This entry lists 5 T cell receptor beta chains sequenced from one sample in a study of blood T cell repertoires in COVID-19 (dated by TCRdb to the early 2020s). Receptor libraries were prepared by the immunoSEQ multiplex PCR assay. Sourced from immuneACCESS, this table was stored by TCRdb with only in-frame sequences that have V and J called. A share of the clones is absent; for the studies checked, an unresolved V gene accounts for under half, and the remainder has no known explanation. The sample includes tens of thousands of clones, with over 70% observed a single time. In total, the top ten clones hold 6% to 6.5% of the sample. Sequenced input: peripheral blood. The receptors originated from a woman older than 75 with acute or convalescent COVID-19.

The chain uses TRBV18 and TRBJ1-4; TRBD1 aligns across 7 bases. CDR3 length equals 14 residues. V dropped 3 bases and J dropped 7; count of bases not matched to a gene: 5. In germline, CDR1 is KGHSH, CDR2 LQKENI. CDR3 sequence: CASSPKQGVEKLFF. The CDR3 DNA sequence: TGTGCCAGCTCACCGAAGCAGGGGGTTGAAAAACTGTTTTTT.

The chain uses TRBV10-3 and TRBJ1-2; tentative D call: TRBD1 (6 bases). CDR3 size: 15 residues. The V and J ends lost 7 bases and 2 bases respectively, with 17 bases between them. Germline CDR1 and CDR2: ENHRY and SYGVKD. CDR3 amino acids: CAIKGERASNYGYTF. The CDR3 DNA is TGTGCCATCAAGGGGGAAAGAGCGAGCAACTATGGCTACACCTTC.

The genes are TRBV25-1 and TRBJ2-2, with a tentative D call TRBD1 (6 bases). This CDR3 contains 17 residues. Trimming took off 0 bases at V and 3 bases at J, with 14 bases between the two ends. Germline assignment: CDR1 MGHDK and CDR2 SYGVNS. The chain's CDR3 is CASSEYKGGRYTGELFF. The CDR3, as DNA: TGTGCCAGCAGTGAATATAAAGGGGGACGGTACACCGGGGAGCTGTTTTTT. Filled out from reference TRBV25-1 and TRBJ2-2, the complete variable domain reads EADIYQTPRYLVIGTGKKITLECSQTMGHDKMYWYQQDPGMELHLIHYSYGVNSTEKGDLSSESTVSRIRTEHFPLTLESARPSHTSQYLCASSEYKGGRYTGELFFGEGSRLTVL.

The chain employs TRBV24-1 and TRBJ2-3; D remains ambiguous. V lost 9 bases and J lost 0, with 6 bases in between. This CDR3 spans 12 amino acids. Looked up from germline, CDR1 is KGHDR and CDR2 is SFDVKD. CDR3 nucleotides: TGTGCCACCGGAGATAGCACAGATACGCAGTATTTT. Translation: CATGDSTDTQYF.

The chain carries TRBV7-3 and TRBJ2-2; 10 bases align to TRBD2. V gave up 8 bases and J gave up 1 base; unmatched junction bases: 10. Germline lookup yields CDR1 SGHTA and CDR2 FQGTGA. CDR3 length: 17 residues. Written as DNA, the CDR3 is TGTGCCAGCCGTGGGACTAGCGTCTTGGGGAACACCGGGGAGCTGTTTTTT. Translation: CASRGTSVLGNTGELFF.